This T cell receptor (beta chain) was identified during a study of cytomegalovirus exposure and HLA in healthy donors. Broader study findings: Later analysis found that TCR beta chains associated with HLA were more clonally expanded than other, equally common chains. Associated with cytomegalovirus, according to the listing, were around 170 TCR beta chains. In a later analysis, parvovirus B19, influenza, CMV and Epstein-Barr virus appeared linked to several top co-occurrence clusters. Rare TCR sequences dominated, though some public TCRs recurred in many donors.

A word on this clone: Its target is unknown.

Germline lookup yields CDR1 ENHRY and CDR2 SYGVKD. The V end lost 3 bases, the J end lost 7 bases, and 10 bases lay between the germline ends. The CDR3 has 12 amino acids. PCR amplification relied on 60 Vbeta primers (plus 13 Jbeta primers). Using immunoSEQ multiplex PCR, the repertoire was profiled, and TCRdb retains in-frame clones only, with some absent. The repertoire consists of 110,000 to 150,000 clones, with roughly 77% occurring once and the leading ten covering 2% to 2.5%. The clonotype was recovered from a man aged 25-40 years in good health and CMV-seronegative. The chain uses TRBV10-3 and TRBJ2-7; D possibly corresponds to TRBD1 (6 bases). Sequencing was performed on PBMCs. For the CDR3, the DNA is TGTGCCATCAGTGACCGAAGGGGGGAGCAGTACTTC. The encoded protein is CAISDRRGEQYF.